This record concerns one T cell receptor beta chain sequence. Cohort allocation depended upon clinical history that participants reported. People in the exposed group encountered a COVID-19 case within 2 weeks before entering the study. This entry belongs to a study of blood T cell repertoires in COVID-19. The overall study: PBMCs, B-cell-depleted T cells, or T cells were the source of the cDNA or gDNA that made up the material.

The junction had 7 bases not matched to a gene; V was cut back by 3 bases and J by 0 bases. This CDR3 spans 18 amino acids. Per germline, CDR1 KGHSH and CDR2 LQKENI. Only in-frame clones appear in the TCRdb table, and some are missing; sequencing was by immunoSEQ multiplex PCR. The table shows about 270,000 clones, with under 95% occurring only once. Sequenced input: PBMCs or T cells enriched from blood (not recorded which). The chain is built from TRBV18 and TRBJ2-3, with 12 bases identical to TRBD2. The source is a middle-aged man who had been exposed to COVID-19. CDR3: CASSPPGLAGNSTDTQYF. The CDR3 DNA sequence: TGTGCCAGCTCACCGCCCGGACTAGCGGGAAATAGCACAGATACGCAGTATTTT.